This T cell receptor beta chain was recorded in a study of T-cell memory formation after mild COVID-19 (dated by TCRdb to the early 2020s). About the study as a whole: TCR sequence clusters from the two donors were found to be largely donor specific. In two donors, T-cell clones that expanded and contracted after mild COVID-19 were tracked by sequencing TCRalpha and TCRbeta repertoires over time. The cohort was made up of two young adult volunteers, one female and one male, who were previously healthy. Paper-wide results and their limitations: Balanced CD4/CD8 phenotypes were observed for clones contracting from day 15 to 85, whereas a bias towards CD4+ was observed for a second wave of clones expanding from day 15 to 37. Contracting CD4+ clones were located mainly in the CM and EM memory subsets, whereas CD8+ clones were found to be enriched in EMRA. The detection of some responding clones in pre-infection memory suggests that pre-existing cross-reactive memory T cells joined the SARS-CoV-2 response. Whether the second-wave clones peaking on day 37 were SARS-CoV-2 specific was not confirmed. Only a couple of mild cases were covered in the study, and larger cohorts including severe cases with pre-infection samples were considered necessary.

PBMCs were isolated by Ficoll-Paque density gradient centrifugation. About this clonotype: The antigen it binds to is not known. Base-call qualities are not available, and no considerably larger clone is one nucleotide away.

Sequencer: Illumina NovaSeq 6000. TCRalpha and TCRbeta cDNA libraries were built by 5'RACE with constant-segment primers, adding sample barcodes and unique molecular identifiers. RNA was extracted from every sample with Trizol reagent. Libraries were amplified in two PCR steps, with a second sample barcode and Illumina TruSeq adapters added in the second step. Libraries were sequenced on an Illumina NovaSeq with 2 x 150 bp paired-end reads. As for the authors' bioinformatics: With migec v1.2.7, reads were demultiplexed and then collapsed into UMI-guided consensus sequences. With mixcr v2.1.11, UMI consensuses were aligned to TRA and TRB V and J templates and assembled into clonotypes. Clonotypes were classified as expanded or contracted when called significant by both edgeR and NoisET, with noise models trained on biological replicates. For edgeR calls, the cutoffs were a false discovery rate-adjusted p below 0.01 and a log2 fold-change threshold of 1. As an exploratory analysis of dynamics, max-normalized trajectories of the 1000 most abundant clonotypes were examined by PCA with hierarchical clustering. Separately sequenced CD4+ and CD8+ repertoires were used to assign a CD4 or CD8 phenotype to each responding clone. TCRdb trimmed the raw reads at Q25, called clones with MiXCR and kept productive beta chains. Each entry is one CDR3 protein sequence, shown with its most common DNA and genes. For this entry, the V and J calls and clone size follow TCRdb and not the study's own pipeline. In all, the sample holds approximately 400,000 distinct CDR3 sequences, and about 24% of those were seen once. Of the sample, 8.5% to 9% is held by the ten largest clones.

V and J are truncated by 6 bases and 4 bases respectively, leaving an intervening sequence of 10 bases. The germline V gene specifies SNHLY as CDR1 and FYNNEI as CDR2. The CDR3, from cysteine to phenylalanine, totals 12 residues. Of the read, only the CDR3 DNA is kept; its 36 bases are in frame from base 1. Sequenced sample: PBMCs or a T cell subset sorted from them (not recorded which). Recombination linked TRBV2 to TRBJ2-7; the D gene identity is not certain. This sequence was found in an adult woman who had mild COVID-19 (a few samples of this study predate the infection). The sample titles of this study are shuffled in the database, so cell type and time point are left out; the donor was told from shared clones. CDR3 loop: CASSSESYEQYF. The nucleotide sequence is given as TGTGCCAGCAGCAGCGAGAGTTACGAGCAGTACTTC.